The T cell receptor beta chain under discussion was sequenced for a study of blood T cell repertoires in COVID-19. Sequenced by immunoSEQ multiplex PCR; TCRdb stores in-frame clones only, minus some. This table has 120,000 to 150,000 clones, roughly four fifths appearing once. This clonotype was obtained from a woman aged 45-59 years with acute COVID-19. The specimen sequenced was PBMCs or T cells enriched from blood (not recorded which).

The CDR3 region is CASSDGGGVVPDTQYF. CDR3 nucleotides: TGTGCCAGTAGCGACGGGGGAGGGGTGGTCCCAGATACGCAGTATTTT. The J gene is TRBJ2-3, the V gene TRBV19; 7 bases are a match to TRBD2. CDR3 length equals 16 residues. After removal of 6 bases from V and 4 bases from J, the junction contained 13 bases not matched to a gene. Germline V lookup: CDR1 LNHDA, CDR2 SQIVND (reference sequence).